This TCR beta chain originates from a study of T cell responses to AZD1222 COVID-19 vaccine. General study results and limits: Females outnumbered males among donors, who were mostly white British; clonal diversity was possibly underestimated. Baseline seropositivity occurred in only a handful of AZD1222 recipients. Two AZD1222 administrations were followed by greater Spike-specific TCR breadth and depth.

Comment on this clone: Its specificity is not known.

TCRdb keeps only in-frame clones here, not all; method: immunoSEQ multiplex PCR. Of more than 95,000 clones in the sample, 80% to 90% were seen once. V was cut by 5 bases and J by 3 bases, with 8 bases left in between. The CDR3 is made up of 12 amino acids. The J gene is TRBJ2-7, the V gene TRBV12-3 or TRBV12-4; D might be TRBD1 (5 bases). The starting material was peripheral blood, obtained on day 0 of MenACWY control vaccination. The clonotype originates from an adult in good health. The CDR3 protein is CASSGAVYEQYF. The DNA of the CDR3 is TGTGCCAGCAGTGGGGCAGTCTACGAGCAGTACTTC.